Detailed here is one T cell receptor (beta chain). The data were obtained in a study of T cells in Graves' hyperthyroidism and ophthalmopathy. CDR1 and CDR2 (germline): LGHNT, FRNRAP. Trimming took off 0 bases at V and 0 bases at J, with 18 bases between the two ends. The CDR3 totals 18 residues. Each diagnosis was grounded in clinical symptoms, serum thyroxine and TRAb, thyroid ultrasound, and orbital computed tomography. Amplified regions were TCR beta CDR3 sequences from RNA transcripts. TCR CDR3 regions were first amplified by RT-PCR with HTBI primers. TCRdb recomputed calls from the multiplex PCR reads with MiXCR, one row per CDR3 protein. The table has about 580,000 distinct CDR3 sequences, just over 45% seen once; the top ten hold roughly 8.2%.

V and J are TRBV12-5 and TRBJ2-7; D uncertain. Sequencing input: peripheral blood or thyroid tissue (not recorded which). This clonotype was sampled from a woman aged 18-29 years with Graves' hyperthyroidism. CDR3 protein: CASGLVRFRALNSYEQYF. The CDR3 region has the DNA TGTGCTAGTGGTTTGGTAAGGTTCCGAGCGCTCAACTCCTACGAGCAGTACTTC.